This T cell receptor (beta chain) was retrieved from a study of T cells expressing NK-cell markers. Making the TCR beta cDNA relied on 5'RACE template switching with UMIs. TCRdb re-called the 5' RACE reads and catalogs CDR3 proteins one per entry, DNA excluded. The sample totals about 170,000 distinct CDR3 sequences. This CDR3 has 14 residues. This clonotype was sampled from a man aged 18-75 years in good health. Sequencing input: blood T cells: a sorted CD56 or NKG2C T cell subset, CD4+ or CD8+ T cells, or bulk PBMC T cells (not recorded which). V gene TRBV21-1 combines with J gene TRBJ2-1; the D call from TCRdb, TRBD1, cannot be confirmed without DNA. TRBV21-1 is noted as a pseudogene. The CDR3 sequence is CASMEGGVFDEQFF.